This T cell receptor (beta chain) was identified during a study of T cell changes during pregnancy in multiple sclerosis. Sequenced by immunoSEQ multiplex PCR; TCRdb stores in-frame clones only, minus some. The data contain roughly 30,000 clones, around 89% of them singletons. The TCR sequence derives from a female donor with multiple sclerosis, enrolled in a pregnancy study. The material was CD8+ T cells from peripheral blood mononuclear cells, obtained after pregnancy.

This chain's CDR3 is CATLTGGNGYTF. CDR3 nucleotide sequence: TGTGCCACCTTGACAGGGGGCAATGGCTACACCTTC. The chain has TRBV2 and TRBJ1-2; TRBD1 aligns across 10 bases. Germline V CDR1 and CDR2: SNHLY, FYNNEI. The length of the CDR3 is 12 residues. The junction had 5 bases not matched to a gene; V was cut back by 10 bases and J by 6 bases.